This TCR beta chain was sequenced in a study of cytomegalovirus exposure and HLA in healthy donors (dated 2017 in TCRdb). About the investigation overall: An earlier analysis of some 550 of the donors reported 250 to 300 Gb of sequence data and about 100 million unique TCR beta sequences from 150 million to 200 million T cells. An early release that covered approximately 600 HLA-typed donors contained around 300 gigabases of sequencing data and 75 million to 100 million unique TCR sequences. Of the 300 to 500 genotyped donors, less than 90% were placed in the genetic ancestry cluster associated with self-reported Caucasian donors. The study was designed to test whether signatures of past pathogen exposure could be identified by cataloging public T cell receptors. The study used immunosequencing to profile the T cell repertoires of approximately 650 subjects and linked those repertoires to cytomegalovirus serostatus. In addition to the first cohort of roughly 700 subjects, a separate validation cohort of 100 to 150 different subjects was used. The study combined high-throughput TCR immunosequencing, statistical association of individual TCRs with disease status, and machine learning to predict cytomegalovirus infection status. In a later analysis, previously published TCR beta repertoires from about 640 donors were re-analyzed and high-resolution HLA genotyping was added so that TCR occurrence patterns could be studied. Rather than drawing on any new phenotypic data, the later analysis identified candidate immune exposures from TCR beta sequences and the way those sequences occurred across donors. In an earlier analysis of 500 to 650 of the donors, high-throughput TCR beta sequencing was used to judge whether each TCR beta V gene segment behaved as functional or pseudogenic. Donor age, sex, ethnicity and CMV serostatus were collected together with the repertoire data. In a later genetic analysis, genome-wide SNP genotypes for about 65% of the roughly 700 donors were used, and that subset was treated as a discovery cohort. Every discovery cohort repertoire had been produced on one sequencing platform. HLA typing included class I and class II loci at four-digit resolution. Typing coverage differed by locus: A, B, C, DRB1 and DQB1 were typed in about 620-640 donors, DQA1 in 522, DPA1 in roughly 590, and DPB1 in 472. Because of strong linkage in the cohort, roughly five DR-DQ haplotypes were treated as single units for association and clustering. Across roughly 420 genotyped donors of the cohort, an average of approximately 200,000 unique TCR beta nucleotide sequences per donor were sequenced, and around 20% of those sequences were non-productive.

The cohort was made up of 666 healthy bone marrow donors. Cohort members were all nominally healthy when sampled, although unrecorded immune exposures were likely present. The donor was CMV seropositive and belonged to the group of about 290 seropositive cohort members. A peripheral blood sample was collected from each donor, and TCR beta sequencing was performed on peripheral blood mononuclear cells. The Qiagen DNeasy Blood Extraction Kit was used to extract genomic DNA from the blood cell samples. The receptor library was made with the immunoSEQ multiplex PCR assay. A mixture of 60 forward primers for TCR Vbeta segments and 13 reverse primers for TCR Jbeta segments was used in the multiplex PCR. The CDR3 region of rearranged TCR beta genes was amplified from genomic DNA by a multiplex PCR assay. Amplified TCR beta libraries were sequenced as 87-base-pair reads on the Illumina HiSeq System. In the authors' own workflow: A later analysis counted about 76 million unique TCR beta chains across the 670 or so repertoires, and approximately 11 million of these chains were shared by at least two donors. To remove PCR and sequencing errors, raw reads were error-corrected and collapsed into unique sequences using a nearest-neighbor algorithm that merged closely related sequences. To assign V, D and J gene segments, CDR3 sequences were aligned to IMGT reference sequences. For a sequence to be retained, a match of at least six nucleotides to both a V gene segment and a J gene segment was required. A rearrangement was called productive if the CDR3 had no stop codons and remained in frame with V and J, and every other rearrangement was called non-productive. Following IMGT convention, CDR3 was defined as the stretch from the second conserved V-encoded cysteine to the conserved J-encoded phenylalanine. In an earlier analysis of approximately 500 of the donors, sequences lacking an unambiguous match to a single V gene segment were excluded. In an earlier analysis of approximately 610 of the donors, V segments were called functional above 56.7% productive rearrangements and were called segregating when the between-donor standard deviation exceeded 5%. A statistical classification framework was built for diagnosing cytomegalovirus status from the catalog of TCR beta chain sequences. In a later analysis, TCR nucleotide sequences were compared against IMGT/GENE-DB human TR gene sequences so that V and J genes could be assigned. The TCRdist pipeline was used in a later analysis to assign CDR3 sequences and most-parsimonious VDJ recombination scenarios. In a later analysis, each TCR beta chain was defined by its CDR3 amino acid sequence together with its V-gene family, and reads lacking a unique V-gene family were excluded. In a later analysis, around 600 highly shared, low-generation-probability nucleotide sequences were removed to address suspected cross-contamination and a sequencing artifact. In a later analysis, a clonal expansion index for each public chain was calculated from normalized within-repertoire ranks of inferred template counts. In a later analysis, generation probabilities were computed with a VDJ recombination model fitted to out-of-frame rearrangements, and the resulting probabilities were checked against IGoR. A later analysis scored TCR-TCR, TCR-HLA and TCR-CMV co-occurrence with hypergeometric tests, applying a repertoire-size bias correction to TCR pairs. In a later analysis, false discovery rates were estimated by permuting HLA or CMV assignments 20 times. In a later analysis, co-occurring TCRs were grouped using DBSCAN, and TCRdist sequence similarity was added for clustering within HLA-allele-positive subsets. Repertoires with fewer than 30,000 or more than 120,000 public chains were left out of co-occurrence clustering, as were four to six repertoires with anomalous nucleotide sharing. TCRdb obtained this table from immuneACCESS and retained in-frame rearrangements with V and J assigned. These tables miss some clones; where compared with another copy, unresolved V genes account for less than half of the shortfall, and the remainder is unexplained. V, J and clone size are taken as reported in that table, and D and trimming were inferred from the DNA itself. In this sample the table shows tens of thousands of clones, 60% to 80% of which occur a single time. The ten biggest clones cover about 8.2% of the sample.

With regard to this clone: The antigen it binds to is not known. Nothing much larger sits one base from this clone, and base qualities are not available.

Broad study findings and their caveats: Correlated functional status among segregating V segments might reflect linkage disequilibrium, but an unknown experimental factor could not be ruled out. Strong co-occurrence of HLA alleles, especially DR and DQ, made assigning TCR associations to individual alleles difficult. In a later analysis, TCR association rates were found to vary across HLA loci, with the most associated TCRs seen for DRB1 alleles and the fewest for HLA-C alleles. The only immune exposure information available for the cohort was CMV serostatus. In vitro tests confirmed that a few of the cytomegalovirus-associated TCR beta chains recognize cytomegalovirus antigens. Because HLA typing was missing for some donors at each locus, association tests included only the typed subset. The earlier analysis of a few hundred of the donors excluded 15 to 20 rarely observed V segments, including chromosome 9 orphons, because counts were too low. The study gave a list of roughly 150 TCR beta chains associated with cytomegalovirus. The sequencing pipeline was judged likely to have produced a cluster of highly shared sequence variants as a technical artifact. This cohort had only TCR beta chains sequenced, and the lack of alpha or paired-chain data limited which features could be detected. According to a later analysis, most CMV-associated TCR beta chains appeared to be HLA-restricted, and the HLA associations seemed to be driven largely by CMV exposure. In a later analysis, HLA-associated TCR beta chains showed more clonal expansion and lower generation probabilities than non-associated chains that were equally common. V-gene and J-gene trimming of TCR beta chains was associated with a missense DCLRE1C variant in a later genetic analysis, and the association was replicated in an independent cohort. A further reported finding was that TCR beta sequences accurately predicted the HLA-A and HLA-B alleles for most subjects in the first cohort. Cytomegalovirus status was reported to be diagnosed by the classifier with high specificity and sensitivity in both the original and validation cohorts. Several of the top co-occurrence clusters appeared to be linked to parvovirus B19, influenza, CMV and Epstein-Barr virus, according to a later analysis. Most TCR sequences were seen in very few donors, while some public TCRs were found in many individuals. A later analysis associated about 16,000 TCR beta sequences with specific HLA alleles at a false discovery rate of 0.05. The authors suggested that the approach could potentially be generalized to other disease states and immunological phenotypes. A later genetic analysis reported fewer N-insertions in productive TCRs among donors in an Asian-associated ancestry cluster than the roughly 700-donor mean. Roughly uniform sequencing depth across donors was assumed in presence/absence analyses, although this assumption may not hold. Broadly in line with IMGT annotations, most TCR beta V segments showed up in productive rearrangements about 87% or about 30% of the time in an earlier analysis of approximately 600 of the donors.

The sequence came from a man in his 60s in good health and CMV-seropositive. Input material: PBMCs.

The CDR3 here reads CASSRGDTQNYGYTF. The nucleotides are TGCGCCAGCAGCCGGGGGGACACCCAAAACTATGGCTACACCTTC. The chain couples TRBV5-1 to TRBJ1-2, with TRBD1 tentatively as D gene (6 bases match). In the germline V gene, CDR1 corresponds to SGHRS and CDR2 to YFSETQ. Cut back by 4 bases and 2 bases, the V and J ends lie 15 bases apart. The CDR3 measures 15 amino acids from cysteine to phenylalanine. The kept DNA is CDR3 alone, 45 bases in frame from the first base.